This T cell receptor (beta chain) came from a study of molecular identifiers for immune sequencing clone quantification. The wider study: With replicates, the RNA of 20,000 or 100,000 naive CD8 cells was split five ways and four were sequenced.

CD8+CD4-CCR7+CD45RA+ sorting gave the naive CD8 T cells. In this sample, this clonotype turned up a few times. The junction does not match germline at one end; this may be a read error. TCRdb reprocessed the PCR reads with MiXCR, giving one entry per CDR3 protein. The data show some 320,000 distinct CDR3 sequences, with about a quarter seen just once and 0.65% to 0.75% held by the top ten. This CDR3 contains 13 residues. Germline CDR1 and CDR2: PRHDT and FYEKMQ (reference sequence). This chain links TRBV13 with TRBJ1-1; tentative D call: TRBD1 (5 bases). Sequences were obtained from naive CD8+ T cells from blood, with Jurkat cell RNA spiked in. The subset denotes: FACS-sorted CD8+CD4-CCR7+CD45RA+ naive T cells. The receptor comes from a human donor in good health. Some libraries in this study had Jurkat cell RNA spiked in. DNA for the CDR3: TGTGCCAGCAGCTACCGATCCGGGGCTGACGCTTTCTTT. It specifies CASSYRSGADAFF.